This T cell receptor beta chain was documented in a study of blood T cell repertoires in COVID-19. As for the study in general: Spain, Italy and the United States supplied samples that represented acute and convalescent COVID-19. T cells, B-cell-depleted T cells, or PBMCs supplied cDNA or gDNA.

J was trimmed by 6 bases and V by 0 bases; bases with no gene match: 10. Germline loops: CDR1 WNHNN, CDR2 SYGVQD (reference sequence). The CDR3 spans 18 residues. Per the authors' pipeline: Estimates of nucleated cell counts were drawn from the amplification of reference gene primers. Assay used: immunoSEQ multiplex PCR; TCRdb lists only in-frame clones, some missing. The V and J calls and clone size come from that table; D and trimming were worked out from the DNA. The table includes 150,000 or so clones, around 80% detected once. Material for sequencing was peripheral blood. The sequence was collected from a man in his fifties or sixties with active or convalescent COVID-19. The chain recombines TRBV10-1 with TRBJ2-1; 11 bases are a match to TRBD2. CDR3 sequence (DNA): TGCGCCAGCAGTGAGTCCCCGGAGACTAGCGGGACGATCAATGAGCAGTTCTTC. Residues: CASSESPETSGTINEQFF.